This is a list of T cell receptor beta chains from one sample in a study of T cell changes during pregnancy in multiple sclerosis. The assay was immunoSEQ multiplex PCR, and TCRdb's table has in-frame clones only and misses some. The table includes approximately 28,000 clones, around nine tenths detected once. Sequencing used CD8+ T cells from peripheral blood mononuclear cells, obtained before pregnancy. The receptor source for this set is a female donor with multiple sclerosis, enrolled in a pregnancy study. The CDR3 runs from the conserved cysteine through the conserved F or W.

V gene: TRBV7-9
J gene: TRBJ1-1
CDR3 protein: CASSLAGGWGKTEAFF

V gene: TRBV4-1
J gene: TRBJ2-7
CDR3 protein: CASSQDPSNSYEQYF

V gene: TRBV27
J gene: TRBJ2-7
CDR3 protein: CASSAGSASSYEQYF

V gene: TRBV6-1
J gene: TRBJ2-1
CDR3 protein: CASSEGKRVHNEQFF

V gene: TRBV7-3
J gene: TRBJ2-6
CDR3 protein: CASSPSGTGYVLTF

V gene: TRBV7-2
J gene: TRBJ2-2
CDR3 protein: CASSLAAVGQMKLFF

V gene: TRBV29-1
J gene: TRBJ1-3
CDR3 protein: CSVLWSTPGYSGNTIYF

V gene: TRBV25-1
J gene: TRBJ2-5
CDR3 protein: CASSDRTGGREAQYF

V gene: TRBV9
J gene: TRBJ2-1
CDR3 protein: CASSPQYRVSSYNEQFF

V gene: TRBV25-1
J gene: TRBJ2-3
CDR3 protein: CASSELGVGRESTDTQYF

V gene: TRBV6-4
J gene: TRBJ2-1
CDR3 protein: CASSDSGGANEQFF

V gene: TRBV19
J gene: TRBJ2-7
CDR3 protein: CATAVGSGGNYEQYF

V gene: TRBV7-9
J gene: TRBJ1-1
CDR3 protein: CASSLGSNTEAFF

V gene: TRBV10-2
J gene: TRBJ2-5
CDR3 protein: CASSEGLGGEETQYF

V gene: TRBV27
J gene: TRBJ1-1
CDR3 protein: CASSPFAVHTEAFF

V gene: TRBV13
J gene: TRBJ2-1
CDR3 protein: CASSSPTSPYNEQFF

V gene: TRBV27
J gene: TRBJ2-3
CDR3 protein: CASSPPRGTDTQYF

V gene: TRBV28
J gene: TRBJ1-3
CDR3 protein: CASSPSSGNTIYF

V gene: TRBV25-1
J gene: TRBJ2-1
CDR3 protein: CASCRGSLNEQFF

V gene: TRBV21-1
J gene: TRBJ1-2
CDR3 protein: CAPAGWGFGYTF

V gene: TRBV6-1
J gene: TRBJ1-6
CDR3 protein: CASSSSGENSPLHF

V gene: TRBV2
J gene: TRBJ1-2
CDR3 protein: CASSLGQGSYGYTF

V gene: TRBV19
J gene: TRBJ2-1
CDR3 protein: CASSIWGQGYNEQFF

V gene: TRBV7-3
J gene: TRBJ1-2
CDR3 protein: CASSRTGREPNYGYTF

V gene: TRBV19
J gene: TRBJ2-5
CDR3 protein: CASSIGGPGGETQYF

V gene: TRBV9
J gene: TRBJ2-3
CDR3 protein: CASSGGGSDTQYF

V gene: TRBV6-1
J gene: TRBJ2-7
CDR3 protein: CASSNPDRAYEQYF

V gene: TRBV9
J gene: TRBJ2-1
CDR3 protein: CASSQVAGGTYNEQFF

V gene: TRBV29-1
J gene: TRBJ2-5
CDR3 protein: CSVEVRQYQETQYF

V gene: TRBV14
J gene: TRBJ2-3
CDR3 protein: CASSQVPGYHTDTQYF

V gene: TRBV9
J gene: TRBJ2-1
CDR3 protein: CASSVGGLNEQFF

V gene: TRBV27
J gene: TRBJ2-3
CDR3 protein: CASSLGTAFPTDTQYF

V gene: TRBV11-2
J gene: TRBJ2-7
CDR3 protein: CASSLDRSSGSIDEQYF

V gene: TRBV6-4
J gene: TRBJ1-2
CDR3 protein: CASSEPGSGYGYTF

V gene: TRBV5-4
J gene: TRBJ1-5
CDR3 protein: CASSSGPYSDQPQHF

V gene: TRBV18
J gene: TRBJ2-7
CDR3 protein: CASSPVSGRSYEQYF

V gene: TRBV19
J gene: TRBJ2-2
CDR3 protein: CASTGTGELFF

V gene: TRBV5-1
J gene: TRBJ2-3
CDR3 protein: CASSWGGLADSQDTQYF

V gene: TRBV2
J gene: TRBJ2-3
CDR3 protein: CASKPGTSSGDTQYF

V gene: TRBV7-3
J gene: TRBJ2-7
CDR3 protein: CASSPTGGGYEQYF